A selection of T cell receptor beta chains follows, all from one sample in a study of blood T cell repertoires in COVID-19. Here immunoSEQ multiplex PCR was the method, and the copy in TCRdb shows in-frame clones only, minus some. The data show about 230,000 clones, 65% to 85% seen once. Sample: peripheral blood. Every receptor here comes from a man aged 45-60 years with active or convalescent COVID-19. CDR3s include the opening cysteine and the closing phenylalanine or tryptophan. A D gene is named only where the DNA matches it firmly. A clone size is listed for some rows: how often the clone was seen (once, few, many), or a class if it is expanded.

V	size	J	D	DNA	CDR3
TRBV10-3	-	TRBJ2-7	TRBD1	TGTGCCATCAGGACCGGGACAGAGAGCTCCTACGAGCAGTACTTC	CAIRTGTESSYEQYF
TRBV19	-	TRBJ1-2	-	TGTGCCAGTAGTATCAGCGTGAACTATGGCTACACCTTC	CASSISVNYGYTF
TRBV4-2	-	TRBJ1-6	TRBD1	TGTGCCAGCAGCCAGCGCCCCGGGACAGCCGGCGAAGCTAACTCCTATAATTCACCCCTCCACTTT	CASSQRPGTAGEANSYNSPLHF
TRBV6-1	-	TRBJ1-2	-	TGTGCCAGCAGTGAAGCGCGGCGTGGGAGCTATGGCTACACCTTC	CASSEARRGSYGYTF
TRBV19	-	TRBJ2-7	-	TGTGCCAGTAGTCCGGGACTCCTACCCCCCTACGAGCAGTACTTC	CASSPGLLPPYEQYF
TRBV6-5	-	TRBJ2-7	-	TGTGCCAGCAGGACGGAGATCTACGAGCAGTACTTC	CASRTEIYEQYF
TRBV6-6	-	TRBJ1-2	-	TGTGCCAGCAGTTACCTGGAGAGGCGGCACTATGGCTACACCTTC	CASSYLERRHYGYTF
TRBV6-2/TRBV6-3	-	TRBJ2-1	TRBD1	TGTGCCAGCAGTTACCCGGGACAGGGGGCGGGCAATGAGCAGTTCTTC	CASSYPGQGAGNEQFF
TRBV28	-	TRBJ1-6	TRBD1	TGTGCCAGCAGTTTAGACAGGGGGGACTCACCCCTCCACTTT	CASSLDRGDSPLHF
TRBV21-1	-	TRBJ2-7	-	TGTGCCAGTCCCCCATTGCAGTACTTC	CASPPLQYF
TRBV6-5	-	TRBJ1-1	-	TGTGCCAGTCGATGGGGCGACACTGAAGCTTTCTTT	CASRWGDTEAFF
TRBV5-4	-	TRBJ2-3	TRBD2	TGTGCCAGCAGGTCGGGACTAGCGGGGATGACAGATACGCAGTATTTT	CASRSGLAGMTDTQYF
TRBV19	-	TRBJ1-3	-	TGTGCCAGTAGTATGCTACAGGCGGGAAACACCATATATTTT	CASSMLQAGNTIYF
TRBV5-4	-	TRBJ1-2	-	TGTGCCAGCAGCCCACCAGGGGCTAAGGGCTACACCTTC	CASSPPGAKGYTF
TRBV2	-	TRBJ1-1	-	TGTGCCAGCAGTCTGGAATCCCAGGCTTCTGAAGCTTTCTTT	CASSLESQASEAFF
TRBV7-2	-	TRBJ1-1	-	TGTGCCAGCAGCTTAGGACGGACAGTATGGACTGAAGCTTTCTTT	CASSLGRTVWTEAFF
TRBV13	-	TRBJ2-3	TRBD2	TGTGCCAGCAGCTTTCGGACTAGCGCAGATACGCAGTATTTT	CASSFRTSADTQYF
TRBV3-1/TRBV3-2	-	TRBJ1-2	-	TGTGCCAGCAGCCAAGGGGCAGGGGCTAACTATGGCTACACCTTC	CASSQGAGANYGYTF
TRBV11-2	-	TRBJ1-6	-	TGTGCCAGCAGCTCCCCCGGGGGAGCTTATAATTCACCCCTCCACTTT	CASSSPGGAYNSPLHF
TRBV2	-	TRBJ1-4	-	TGTGCCAGCAGTGCGGCAGGGAGGGAAAAACTGTTTTTT	CASSAAGREKLFF
TRBV7-9	-	TRBJ2-5	TRBD1	TGTGCCAGCAGTCCGGACAGGGGGCTGGAGACCCAGTACTTC	CASSPDRGLETQYF
TRBV5-5	few	TRBJ1-5	TRBD1	TGTGCCAGCAGCCGGACAGGGGATAGCAATCAGCCCCAGCATTTT	CASSRTGDSNQPQHF
TRBV9	-	TRBJ2-3	-	TGTGCCAGCAGCGTAGTGCCGGGGACAGATACGCAGTATTTT	CASSVVPGTDTQYF
TRBV5-1	-	TRBJ1-2	TRBD1	TGCGCCAGCAGCAGGGACAGCTCTAACTATGGCTACACCTTC	CASSRDSSNYGYTF
TRBV2	few	TRBJ1-2	-	TGTGCCAGCAGACAGGGATCTAACTATGGCTACACCTTC	CASRQGSNYGYTF
TRBV4-2	few	TRBJ2-7	TRBD2	TGTGCCAGCAGCCATACTAGCGCCTACGAGCAGTACTTC	CASSHTSAYEQYF
TRBV2	-	TRBJ2-3	-	TGTGCCAGCACTATACTGGATACGCAGTATTTT	CASTILDTQYF
TRBV4-1	-	TRBJ2-7	-	TGCGCCAGCAGCCAAGAGTCCACGGCCTACGAGCAGTACTTC	CASSQESTAYEQYF
TRBV19	-	TRBJ1-4	-	TGTGCCAGTAGTATAAAGAGAAAGAGTGAAAAACTGTTTTTT	CASSIKRKSEKLFF
TRBV30	-	TRBJ1-1	-	TGTGCCTGGAGTGTAAACACCCAGACTGAAGCTTTCTTT	CAWSVNTQTEAFF
TRBV19	many	TRBJ1-5	TRBD1	TGTGCCGCAGGGGGGAGCAATCAGCCCCAGCATTTT	CAAGGSNQPQHF
TRBV6-5	-	TRBJ2-5	-	TGTGCCAGCAGTTATACAGGACAAGAGACCCAGTACTTC	CASSYTGQETQYF
TRBV5-4	-	TRBJ2-5	-	TGTGCCAGCAGCTTGGCCACCGGGGGAGTGGAGACCCAGTACTTC	CASSLATGGVETQYF
TRBV28	-	TRBJ2-7	-	TGTGCCAGCAATCAACAGTACGAGCAGTACTTC	CASNQQYEQYF
TRBV7-9	-	TRBJ1-5	TRBD1	TGTGCCAGCAGCTTAACAGGGGTCAATCAGCCCCAGCATTTT	CASSLTGVNQPQHF
TRBV5-5	-	TRBJ1-5	-	TGTGCCAGCAGCTTGGAATTTAGCCTCGGGCAGCCCCAGCATTTT	CASSLEFSLGQPQHF
TRBV4-3	-	TRBJ1-6	-	TGCGCCAGCAGCCAAGATCGGGGGGTGGGGAGTAATTCACCCCTCCACTTT	CASSQDRGVGSNSPLHF
TRBV21-1	-	TRBJ1-2	-	TGTGCCAGCCCAAAGGGAGTACAGGGTATGTTAAACTATGGCTACACCTTC	CASPKGVQGMLNYGYTF
TRBV2	-	TRBJ2-7	TRBD2	TGTGCCAGCAGTGAAGCGCTTTGGGCTAGCGGGGGCGAGCAGTACTTC	CASSEALWASGGEQYF
TRBV2	-	TRBJ2-2	TRBD2	TGTGCCAGCAGCCGAGCGGGGGGAAACACCGGGGAGCTGTTTTTT	CASSRAGGNTGELFF
TRBV7-9	-	TRBJ1-4	-	TGTGCCAGCAGCCCACGGCAACTAGAAAAACTGTTTTTT	CASSPRQLEKLFF
TRBV5-6	few	TRBJ2-1	TRBD2	TGTGCCAGCAGTAATTCTCTAGCGGGCCTTTCCTACAATGAGCAGTTCTTC	CASSNSLAGLSYNEQFF
TRBV10-1	-	TRBJ1-4	TRBD1	TGCGCCAGCACCATAGGACAGGGTTGCGAAAAACTGTTTTTT	CASTIGQGCEKLFF
TRBV5-4	-	TRBJ1-2	-	TGTGCCAGCAGCTTGGTTACTAGCTATGGCTACACCTTC	CASSLVTSYGYTF
TRBV2	-	TRBJ1-1	TRBD1	TGTGCCAGCAGGGGACAGATTGAAGCTTTCTTT	CASRGQIEAFF
TRBV5-1	-	TRBJ2-7	-	TGCGCCAGCAGCCCACAGGGTTCCTCCTACGAGCAGTACTTC	CASSPQGSSYEQYF
TRBV7-3	-	TRBJ2-7	TRBD2	TGTGCCAGCAGCTTAAAACTAGCGGGGGGGCCCTACGAGCAGTACTTC	CASSLKLAGGPYEQYF
TRBV18	-	TRBJ2-3	-	TGTGCCAGCTCACTAAGCACAGATACGCAGTATTTT	CASSLSTDTQYF
TRBV6-1	-	TRBJ1-1	-	TGTGCCAGCAGTGACCGCGGTAAGACTGAAGCTTTCTTT	CASSDRGKTEAFF
TRBV15	-	TRBJ2-1	-	TGTGCCACCAGCAGAGTGTTCGATGAGCAGTTCTTC	CATSRVFDEQFF
TRBV28	-	TRBJ1-1	-	TGTGCCAGCAGTTACCCAACAGGCCAAATGAACACTGAAGCTTTCTTT	CASSYPTGQMNTEAFF
TRBV5-1	-	TRBJ1-4	-	TGCGCCAGCAGCTTGGCCAGGGGTGATGAAAAACTGTTTTTT	CASSLARGDEKLFF